This T cell receptor beta chain was obtained from a study of T cell repertoires in cytomegalovirus infection. Study-level information: It can be stated that public TCR beta signatures indicated CMV infection as well as a matching HLA type.

TCRdb re-called the reads with MiXCR, one entry per CDR3 protein. The table includes about 440,000 distinct CDR3 sequences, roughly 30% detected once. Notes on the study in general: Adding up the frequency of public TCR beta families identified people who carried CMV plus the relevant HLA. Clonotype analysis showed dominance of the ex vivo response by HLA-C-restricted CMV-specific TCR beta clonotypes.

Details on this clonotype: Its cognate antigen is unknown.

Germline lookup yields CDR1 SGHTA and CDR2 FQGNSA. The CDR3 is 11 residues long. V shed 8 bases and J shed 2 bases, with 7 bases lying between them. Input material: PBMCs. This TCR was sampled from a human donor in good health (CMV status not recorded). Some clones in this sample may be carry-over from other donors' samples. The gene calls are TRBV7-2 and TRBJ2-7; D gene ambiguous. The CDR3 loop is CASRTAYEQYF. The CDR3, as DNA: TGTGCCAGCCGGACCGCCTACGAGCAGTACTTC.